The 26 T cell receptor beta chains reported below all come from one sample, sequenced in a study of T cells expressing NK-cell markers. Each CDR3 protein gets one entry in TCRdb, which reprocessed the 5' RACE reads and gives no DNA. This sample's clone table lists roughly 380,000 distinct CDR3 sequences. The sample consisted of blood T cells: a sorted CD56 or NKG2C T cell subset, CD4+ or CD8+ T cells, or bulk PBMC T cells (not recorded which). These receptors were collected from a man between 18 and 69 years old in good health.

CDR3 protein: CASKNQETQYF. The chain couples TRBV28 to TRBJ2-5. Germline V gene lookup returns CDR1 MDHEN and CDR2 SYDVKM. The CDR3 contains 11 residues.

The CDR3 region is CASSQSTGDTQYF. V is TRBV23-1 and J is TRBJ2-3; lacking DNA, the TRBD1 call made by TCRdb goes unchecked. TRBV23-1 is classed as an ORF, of uncertain function. This CDR3 has 13 residues.

The CDR3 spells CASSEFGVPLHF. The V gene is TRBV2, the J gene TRBJ1-6. This CDR3 comprises 12 residues. CDR1 and CDR2 (germline): SNHLY, FYNNEI.

The chain employs TRBV7-9 and TRBJ2-4; without DNA, the TCRdb call of TRBD1 cannot be checked. Germline CDR1 is SEHNR and CDR2 is FQNEAQ (reference sequence). The CDR3 spans 16 residues. Here the CDR3 reads CASSRGQGQSKNIQYF.

The V and J genes are TRBV5-1 and TRBJ1-2. The CDR3 is made up of 13 amino acids. Germline CDR1 and CDR2: SGHRS and YFSETQ. This CDR3 reads CASSADTSYGYTF.

The CDR3: CASSELVGGDTQYF. The genes are TRBV6-1 and TRBJ2-3; no DNA is available, so the TRBD2 call from TCRdb remains unchecked. Germline values: CDR1 MNHNS, CDR2 SASEGT. This CDR3 has 14 residues.

This chain joins TRBV12-1 and TRBJ2-1; TCRdb returns TRBD1, unconfirmable since there is no DNA. TRBV12-1 is a known pseudogene. The CDR3 contains 17 residues. The CDR3 reads CASSPERGQSSYNEQFF.

The rearrangement links TRBV9 to TRBJ2-3; the D call of TRBD2 rests on TCRdb alone, since no DNA is present to check it. Germline V gene data show CDR1 as SGDLS and CDR2 as YYNGEE. The length of the CDR3 is 14 residues. CDR3 sequence: CASRGPSRTDTQYF.

This chain joins TRBV9 and TRBJ1-6. The CDR3 is 13 amino acids. The germline CDR1 and CDR2 sequences are SGDLS and YYNGEE. The CDR3 spells CASSVGSVSPLHF.

The chain carries TRBV2 and TRBJ2-3. Germline CDR1 and CDR2: SNHLY and FYNNEI. This CDR3 has 12 residues. The CDR3 here is CASSRDRDTQYF.

CDR3 residues: CASSLEVGTGSYEQYF. The chain employs TRBV5-1 and TRBJ2-7; with no DNA, the TCRdb D assignment of TRBD1 cannot be verified. The CDR3 is 16 amino acids. The V gene's germline CDR1 is SGHRS and CDR2 YFSETQ.

CDR3 in amino acids: CASSTGQGFNEQFF. The gene calls are TRBV11-2 and TRBJ2-1; TCRdb outputs TRBD1, but without DNA this stays unchecked. There are 14 residues in the CDR3. In germline, CDR1 is SGHAT, CDR2 FQNNGV.

The chain is built from TRBV7-2 and TRBJ2-5; the D call of TRBD2 rests on TCRdb alone, since no DNA is present to check it. Germline CDR1 is SGHTA and CDR2 is FQGNSA. There are 16 residues in the CDR3. CDR3: CASRPFLSGGEETQYF.

The chain links TRBV29-1 to TRBJ1-1. The CDR3 sequence is 13 residues long. In germline, CDR1 is SQVTM, CDR2 ANQGSEA. This CDR3 is CSVVGVRNTEAFF.

The rearrangement joins TRBV15 to TRBJ2-1; TCRdb's assignment of TRBD2 cannot be checked, as there is no DNA. The CDR3 has 14 amino acids. Germline assignment: CDR1 LNHNV and CDR2 YYDKDF (reference sequence). Here the CDR3 reads CATSRDPSPDEQFF.

V gene TRBV14 combines with J gene TRBJ2-3. Germline lookup yields CDR1 SGHDN and CDR2 FVKESK. The CDR3 consists of 14 residues. The CDR3 reads CASTSHRHTDTQYF.

This chain links TRBV7-8 with TRBJ2-7; TCRdb outputs TRBD1, but without DNA this stays unchecked. Looked up from germline, CDR1 is SGHVS and CDR2 is FQNEAQ. The CDR3 totals 14 residues. The CDR3: CASSLPGQHYEQYF.

This sequence joins TRBV7-8 and TRBJ2-5; there is no DNA to check the TCRdb D call of TRBD1. Germline assignment: CDR1 SGHVS and CDR2 FQNEAQ. The CDR3 sequence is 15 residues long. CDR3 residues: CASSLAGTGEETQYF.

The CDR3 loop reads CASSPGTGWAGGYTF. This chain connects TRBV7-2 to TRBJ1-2; there is no DNA to check the TCRdb D call of TRBD1. Germline V gene sequence: CDR1 SGHTA, CDR2 FQGNSA. The CDR3 length is 15 residues.

The CDR3 loop is CASSSGQGKYSEAFF. The J gene is TRBJ1-1, the V gene TRBV12-3 or TRBV12-4; TCRdb's D call of TRBD1 is untestable without DNA. The CDR3 is 15 residues long.

The rearrangement uses TRBV3-1 and TRBJ2-7; the D call of TRBD1 rests on TCRdb alone, since no DNA is present to check it. Germline CDR1 LGHDT, CDR2 YNNKEL (reference sequence). The CDR3 covers 14 residues. The CDR3 sequence is CASSDRDRVLEQYF.

V gene TRBV20-1 combines with J gene TRBJ2-5; checking the TCRdb D call of TRBD1 is not possible without DNA. Germline-derived CDR1 and CDR2 are DFQATT and SNEGSKA (reference sequence). CDR3 size: 13 residues. The CDR3 loop is CSANYRAQETQYF.

The chain combines TRBV11-2 with TRBJ2-7; TCRdb names TRBD1, which stays unverified in the absence of DNA. Germline loops: CDR1 SGHAT, CDR2 FQNNGV. The CDR3 covers 16 residues. This CDR3 is CASSRLLGGTSYEQYF.

The chain recombines TRBV7-9 with TRBJ1-2; TCRdb selects TRBD1, and the lack of DNA leaves this call unchecked. CDR3 length equals 14 residues. Per the germline V gene, CDR1 is SEHNR and CDR2 is FQNEAQ (reference sequence). The CDR3 loop is CASSSPQGIGGYTF. The variable domain in full, with the rest retrieved from reference TRBV7-9 and TRBJ1-2, is DTGVSQNPRHKITKRGQNVTFRCDPISEHNRLYWYRQTLGQGPEFLTYFQNEAQLEKSRLLSDRFSAERPKGSFSTLEIQRTEQGDSAMYLCASSSPQGIGGYTFGSGTRLTVV.

This rearrangement joins TRBV3-1 to TRBJ1-5; lacking DNA, the TRBD1 call made by TCRdb goes unchecked. CDR3 length equals 15 residues. Per the germline V gene, CDR1 is LGHDT and CDR2 is YNNKEL (reference sequence). The chain's CDR3 is CASSQGAGHRQPQHF.

The chain links TRBV12-3 or TRBV12-4 to TRBJ2-1; TCRdb returns TRBD1, unconfirmable since there is no DNA. This CDR3 spans 13 amino acids. The chain's CDR3 is CASKRTRGNEQFF.